The TCR beta chain under discussion was sequenced for a study of response to subunit inactivated influenza vaccine. Study conclusions and caveats: Authors proposed each seasonal influenza vaccination draws in few new T cells.

TCRdb itself ran the RT-PCR reads through MiXCR, one entry per CDR3 protein. The sample lists about 580,000 distinct CDR3 sequences, around 15% occurring once. This clonotype was counted only a few times. Its specificity is unknown. Material: PBMCs from blood, obtained about 11 days after vaccination. The receptor was derived from a man over 45 who received an inactivated influenza vaccine.

This CDR3 is CASSPPVGTGSYNEQFF. The CDR3 nucleotides read TGTGCCAGCTCACCACCAGTCGGGACTGGCTCCTACAATGAGCAGTTCTTC. The rearrangement joins TRBV18 to TRBJ2-1; D may be TRBD2 (6 bases). The V end was cut by 0 bases, the J end by 0 bases, with 12 bases between. The germline CDR1 and CDR2 sequences are KGHSH and LQKENI. This CDR3 comprises 17 residues. Based on the CDR3 plus reference TRBV18 and TRBJ2-1, the full variable domain is NAGVMQNPRHLVRRRGQEARLRCSPMKGHSHVYWYRQLPEEGLKFMVYLQKENIIDESGMPKERFSAEFPKEGPSILRIQQVVRGDSAAYFCASSPPVGTGSYNEQFFGPGTRLTVL.